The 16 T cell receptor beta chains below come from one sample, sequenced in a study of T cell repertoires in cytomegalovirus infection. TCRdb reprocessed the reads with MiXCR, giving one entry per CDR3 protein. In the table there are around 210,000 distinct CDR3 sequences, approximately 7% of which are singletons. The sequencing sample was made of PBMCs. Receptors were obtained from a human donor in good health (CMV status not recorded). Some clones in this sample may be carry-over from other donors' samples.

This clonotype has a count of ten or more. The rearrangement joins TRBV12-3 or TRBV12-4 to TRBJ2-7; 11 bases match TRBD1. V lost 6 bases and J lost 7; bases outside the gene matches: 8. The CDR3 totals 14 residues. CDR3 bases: TGTGCCAGCAGCCCCACGGGACAGGGGGGAGAGCAGTACTTC. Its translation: CASSPTGQGGEQYF.

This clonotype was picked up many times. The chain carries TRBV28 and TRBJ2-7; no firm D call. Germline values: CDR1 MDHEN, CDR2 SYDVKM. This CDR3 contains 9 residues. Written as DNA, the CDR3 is TGTGCTGTGGGGTTCGAGCAGTACTTC. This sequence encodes CAVGFEQYF.

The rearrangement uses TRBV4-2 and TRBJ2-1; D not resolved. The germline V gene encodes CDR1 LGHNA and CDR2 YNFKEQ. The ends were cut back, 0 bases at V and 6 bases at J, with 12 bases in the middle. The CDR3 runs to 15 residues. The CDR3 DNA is TGTGCCAGCAGCCAAGATGGTCGGCTACTCAATGAGCAGTTCTTC. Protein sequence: CASSQDGRLLNEQFF.

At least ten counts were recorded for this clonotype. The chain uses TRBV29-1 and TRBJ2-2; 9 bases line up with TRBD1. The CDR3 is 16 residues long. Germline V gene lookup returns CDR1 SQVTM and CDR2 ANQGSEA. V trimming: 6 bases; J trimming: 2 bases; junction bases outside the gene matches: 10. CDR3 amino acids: CSVLRPGQGNTGELFF. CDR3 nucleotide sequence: TGCAGCGTCTTAAGGCCGGGACAGGGAAACACCGGGGAGCTGTTTTTT.

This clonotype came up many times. This CDR3 is CASSERNTGELFF. Here the CDR3 DNA reads TGCGCCAGCAGTGAGAGGAACACCGGGGAGCTGTTTTTT. The V call is TRBV10-1, the J call TRBJ2-2; no definite D call. The V gene lost 2 bases and the J gene lost 1 base, with 2 bases spanning the gap. This CDR3 is built from 13 residues. From germline, CDR1 is WNHNN and CDR2 SYGVQD (reference sequence).

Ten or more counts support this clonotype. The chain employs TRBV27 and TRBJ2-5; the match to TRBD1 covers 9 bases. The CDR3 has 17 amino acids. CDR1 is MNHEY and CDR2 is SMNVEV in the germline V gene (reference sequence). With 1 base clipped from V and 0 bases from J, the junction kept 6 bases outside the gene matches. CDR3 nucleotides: TGTGCCAGCAGTTTATTAGGGACAGGGACCTACCAAGAGACCCAGTACTTC. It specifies CASSLLGTGTYQETQYF.

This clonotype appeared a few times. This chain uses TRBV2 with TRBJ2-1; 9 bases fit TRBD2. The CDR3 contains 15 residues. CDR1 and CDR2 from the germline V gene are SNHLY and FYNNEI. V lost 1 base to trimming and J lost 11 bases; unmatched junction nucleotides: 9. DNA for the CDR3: TGTGCCAGCAGTGAAGGAGCGGGGGGCCCCCATAAGCAGTTCTTC. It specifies CASSEGAGGPHKQFF.

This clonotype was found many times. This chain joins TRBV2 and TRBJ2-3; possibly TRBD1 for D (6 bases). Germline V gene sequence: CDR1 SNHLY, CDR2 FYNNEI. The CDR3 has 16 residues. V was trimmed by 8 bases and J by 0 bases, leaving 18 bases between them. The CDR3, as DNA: TGTGCCAGCTCGAGGACAGCGGTAACCAGCACAGATACGCAGTATTTT. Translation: CASSRTAVTSTDTQYF. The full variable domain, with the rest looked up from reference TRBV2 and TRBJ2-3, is EPEVTQTPSHQVTQMGQEVILRCVPISNHLYFYWYRQILGQKVEFLVSFYNNEISEKSEIFDDQFSVERPDGSNFTLKIRSTKLEDSAMYFCASSRTAVTSTDTQYFGPGTRLTVL.

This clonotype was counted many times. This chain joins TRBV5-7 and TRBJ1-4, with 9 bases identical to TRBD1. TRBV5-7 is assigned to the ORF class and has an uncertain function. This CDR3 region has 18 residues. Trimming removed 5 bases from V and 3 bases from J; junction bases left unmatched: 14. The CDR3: CASSQGQGRSGANEKLFF. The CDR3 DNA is TGTGCCAGCAGTCAGGGACAGGGACGGTCTGGGGCTAATGAAAAACTGTTTTTT.

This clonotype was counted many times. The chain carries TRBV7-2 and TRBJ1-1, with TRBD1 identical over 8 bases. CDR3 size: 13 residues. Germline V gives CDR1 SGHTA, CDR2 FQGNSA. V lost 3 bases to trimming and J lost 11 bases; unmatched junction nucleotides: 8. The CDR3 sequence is CASSFTVDREAFF. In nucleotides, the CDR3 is TGTGCCAGCAGCTTTACCGTGGACAGGGAGGCTTTCTTT.

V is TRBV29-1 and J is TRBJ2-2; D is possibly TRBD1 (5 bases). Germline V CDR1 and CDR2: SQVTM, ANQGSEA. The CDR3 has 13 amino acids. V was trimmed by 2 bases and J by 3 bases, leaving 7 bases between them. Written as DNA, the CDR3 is TGCAGCGTTGAAAGGGGCGACACCGGGGAGCTGTTTTTT. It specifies CSVERGDTGELFF.

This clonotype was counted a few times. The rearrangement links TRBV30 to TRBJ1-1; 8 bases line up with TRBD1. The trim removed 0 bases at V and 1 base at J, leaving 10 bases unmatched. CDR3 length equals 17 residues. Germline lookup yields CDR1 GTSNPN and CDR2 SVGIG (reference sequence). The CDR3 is CAWSVPGQGVGNTEAFF. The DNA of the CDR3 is TGTGCCTGGAGTGTACCCGGACAGGGTGTAGGGAACACTGAAGCTTTCTTT. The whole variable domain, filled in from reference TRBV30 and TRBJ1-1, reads SQTIHQWPATLVQPVGSPLSLECTVEGTSNPNLYWYRQAAGRGLQLLFYSVGIGQISSEVPQNLSASRPQDRQFILSSKKLLLSDSGFYLCAWSVPGQGVGNTEAFFGQGTRLTVV.

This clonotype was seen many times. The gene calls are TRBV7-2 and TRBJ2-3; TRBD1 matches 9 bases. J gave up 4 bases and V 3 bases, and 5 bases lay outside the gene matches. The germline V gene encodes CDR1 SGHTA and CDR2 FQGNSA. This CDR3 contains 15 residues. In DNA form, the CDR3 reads TGTGCCAGCAGCTTCCGGACAGGGGATGCAGATACGCAGTATTTT. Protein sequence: CASSFRTGDADTQYF.

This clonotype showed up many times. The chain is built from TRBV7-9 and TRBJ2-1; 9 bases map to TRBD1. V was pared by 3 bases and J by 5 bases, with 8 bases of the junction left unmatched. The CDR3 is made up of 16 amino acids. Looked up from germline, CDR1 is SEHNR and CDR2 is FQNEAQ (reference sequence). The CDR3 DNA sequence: TGTGCCAGCAGCTTGGGACGGGACAGGGCACACAATGAGCAGTTCTTC. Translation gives CASSLGRDRAHNEQFF.

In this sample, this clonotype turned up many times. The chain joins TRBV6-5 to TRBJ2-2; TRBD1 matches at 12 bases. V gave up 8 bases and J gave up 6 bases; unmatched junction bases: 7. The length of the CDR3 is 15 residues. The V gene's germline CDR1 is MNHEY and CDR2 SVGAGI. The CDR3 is CASVGTGGAAGELFF. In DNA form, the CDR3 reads TGTGCCAGCGTGGGGACAGGGGGCGCGGCCGGGGAGCTGTTTTTT.

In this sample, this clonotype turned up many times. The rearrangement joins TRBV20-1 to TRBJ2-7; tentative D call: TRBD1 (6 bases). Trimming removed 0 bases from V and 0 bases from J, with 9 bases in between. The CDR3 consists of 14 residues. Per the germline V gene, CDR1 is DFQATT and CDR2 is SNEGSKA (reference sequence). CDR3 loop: CSAREQGNSYEQYF. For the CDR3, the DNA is TGCAGTGCTAGAGAACAGGGCAACTCCTACGAGCAGTACTTC.